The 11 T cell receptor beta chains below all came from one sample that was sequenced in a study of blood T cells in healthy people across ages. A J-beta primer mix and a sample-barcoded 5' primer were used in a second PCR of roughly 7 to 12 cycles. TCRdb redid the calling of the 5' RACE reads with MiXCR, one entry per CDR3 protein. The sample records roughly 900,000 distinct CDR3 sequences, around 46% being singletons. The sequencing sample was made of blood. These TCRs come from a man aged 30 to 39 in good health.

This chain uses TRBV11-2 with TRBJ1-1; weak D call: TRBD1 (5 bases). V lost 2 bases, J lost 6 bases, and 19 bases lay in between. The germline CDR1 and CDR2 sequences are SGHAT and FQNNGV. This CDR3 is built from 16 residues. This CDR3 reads CASSLKSVGTGAEAFF. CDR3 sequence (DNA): TGTGCCAGCAGCTTAAAAAGCGTTGGGACTGGCGCTGAAGCTTTCTTT. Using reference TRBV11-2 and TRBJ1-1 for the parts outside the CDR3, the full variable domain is EAGVAQSPRYKIIEKRQSVAFWCNPISGHATLYWYQQILGQGPKLLIQFQNNGVVDDSQLPKDRFSAERLKGVDSTLKIQPAKLEDSAVYLCASSLKSVGTGAEAFFGQGTRLTVV.

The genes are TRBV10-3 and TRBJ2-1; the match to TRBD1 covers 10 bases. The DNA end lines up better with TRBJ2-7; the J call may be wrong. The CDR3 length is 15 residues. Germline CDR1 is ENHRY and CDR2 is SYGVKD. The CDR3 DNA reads TGTGCCATGGCCCACCGCGACAGGGGGCTGAATGAGCAGTACTTC. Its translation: CAMAHRDRGLNEQYF.

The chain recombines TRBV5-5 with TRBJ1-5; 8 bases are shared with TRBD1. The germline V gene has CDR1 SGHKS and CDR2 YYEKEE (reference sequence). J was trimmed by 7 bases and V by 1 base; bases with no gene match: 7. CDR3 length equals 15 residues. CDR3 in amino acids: CASSLTTGGGQPQHF. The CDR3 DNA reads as TGTGCCAGCAGCTTGACTACAGGGGGGGGACAGCCCCAGCATTTT.

Written as DNA, the CDR3 is TGTGCCAGCAGCTTAGGCGAGACCACCTACGAGCAGTACTTC. It translates to CASSLGETTYEQYF. The chain combines TRBV7-6 with TRBJ2-7; no reliable D call. This CDR3 region has 14 residues. V gave up 1 base and J gave up 2 bases, with 9 bases separating them. Germline lookup yields CDR1 SGHVS and CDR2 FNYEAQ.

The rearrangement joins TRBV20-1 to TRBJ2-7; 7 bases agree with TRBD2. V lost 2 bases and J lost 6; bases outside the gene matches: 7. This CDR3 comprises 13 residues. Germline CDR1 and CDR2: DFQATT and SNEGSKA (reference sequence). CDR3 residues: CSARYTWGGEQYF. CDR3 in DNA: TGCAGTGCTAGATACACCTGGGGGGGCGAGCAGTACTTC.

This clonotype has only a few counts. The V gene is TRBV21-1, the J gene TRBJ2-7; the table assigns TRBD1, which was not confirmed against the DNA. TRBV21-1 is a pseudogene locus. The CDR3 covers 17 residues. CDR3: CASSKEIRTGEAYEQYF. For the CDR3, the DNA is TGTGCCAGCAGCAAAGAGATTAGGACAGGGGAAGCCTACGAGCAGTACTTC.

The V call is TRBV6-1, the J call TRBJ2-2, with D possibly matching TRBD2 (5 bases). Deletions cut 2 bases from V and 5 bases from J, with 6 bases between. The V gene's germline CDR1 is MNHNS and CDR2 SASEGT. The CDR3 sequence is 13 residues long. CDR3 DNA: TGTGCCAGCAGTGAACGGGAAACCGGGGAGCTGTTTTTT. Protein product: CASSERETGELFF.

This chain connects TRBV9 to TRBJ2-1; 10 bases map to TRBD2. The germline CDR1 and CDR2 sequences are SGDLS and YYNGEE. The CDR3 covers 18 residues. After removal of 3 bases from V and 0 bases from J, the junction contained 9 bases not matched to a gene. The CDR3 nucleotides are TGTGCCAGCAGCGAAGGTGCTAGCGGGGGCCACTCCTACAATGAGCAGTTCTTC. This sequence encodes CASSEGASGGHSYNEQFF.

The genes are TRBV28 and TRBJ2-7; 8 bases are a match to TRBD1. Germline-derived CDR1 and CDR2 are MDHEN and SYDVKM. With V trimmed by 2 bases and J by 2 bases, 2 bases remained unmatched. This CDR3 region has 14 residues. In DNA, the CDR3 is TGTGCCAGCAGTTTACAGGGGGCGCCCTACGAGCAGTACTTC. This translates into CASSLQGAPYEQYF.

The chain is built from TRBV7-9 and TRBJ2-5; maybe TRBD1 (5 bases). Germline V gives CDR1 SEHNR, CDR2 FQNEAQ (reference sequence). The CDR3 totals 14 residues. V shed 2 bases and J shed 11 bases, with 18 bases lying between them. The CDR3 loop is CASSLSTELEEQYF. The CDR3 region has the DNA TGTGCCAGCAGCTTATCGACAGAACTCGAGGAGCAGTACTTC.

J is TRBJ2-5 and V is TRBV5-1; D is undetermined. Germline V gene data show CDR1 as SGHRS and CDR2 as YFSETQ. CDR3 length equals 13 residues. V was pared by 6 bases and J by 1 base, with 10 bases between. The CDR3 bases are TGCGCCAGCAAAACACAGTCCCAAGAGACCCAGTACTTC. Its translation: CASKTQSQETQYF.